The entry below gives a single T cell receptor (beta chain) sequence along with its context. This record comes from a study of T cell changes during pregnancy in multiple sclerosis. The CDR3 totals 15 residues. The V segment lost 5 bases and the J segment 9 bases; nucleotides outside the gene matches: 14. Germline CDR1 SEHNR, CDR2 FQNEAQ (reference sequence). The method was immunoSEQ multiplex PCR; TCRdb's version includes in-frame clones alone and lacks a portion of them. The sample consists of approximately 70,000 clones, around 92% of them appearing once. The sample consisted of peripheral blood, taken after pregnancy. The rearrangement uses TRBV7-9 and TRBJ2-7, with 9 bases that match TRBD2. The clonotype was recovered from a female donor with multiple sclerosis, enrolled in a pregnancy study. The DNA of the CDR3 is TGTGCCAGCAGCACGACTAGCGGACCAGGAGATGGGCAGTACTTC. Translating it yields CASSTTSGPGDGQYF.